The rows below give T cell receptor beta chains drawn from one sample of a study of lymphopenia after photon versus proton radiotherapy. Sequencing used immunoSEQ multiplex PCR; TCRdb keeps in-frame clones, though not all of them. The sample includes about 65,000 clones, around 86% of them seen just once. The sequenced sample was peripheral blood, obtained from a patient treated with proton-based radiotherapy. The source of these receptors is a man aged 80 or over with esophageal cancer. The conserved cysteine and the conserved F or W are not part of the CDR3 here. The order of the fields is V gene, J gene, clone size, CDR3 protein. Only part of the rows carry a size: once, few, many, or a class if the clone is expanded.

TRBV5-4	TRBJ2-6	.	ASSLVGLAPGANVLT
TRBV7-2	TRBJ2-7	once	ASSSTSGLGPYEQY
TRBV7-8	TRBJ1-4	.	ASSLAGTGKKLF
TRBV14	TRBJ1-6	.	ASSQVRGYSIYSPLH
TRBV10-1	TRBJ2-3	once	ASSDLAGGPLSDTQY
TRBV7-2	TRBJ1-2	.	ASSLQGAPNYGYT
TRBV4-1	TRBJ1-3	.	ASRALGSGNTIY
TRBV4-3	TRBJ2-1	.	ASSQDMTPTDEQF
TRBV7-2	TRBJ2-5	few	ASSSRTSGETQY
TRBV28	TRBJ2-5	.	ASSLKSTQY
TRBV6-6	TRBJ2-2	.	GSGRGTGELF
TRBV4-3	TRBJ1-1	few	ASSQEPRLDTEAF
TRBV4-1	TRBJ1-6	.	ASSQEQGKYNSPLH
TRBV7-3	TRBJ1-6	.	ASSLMDRGLYSPLH
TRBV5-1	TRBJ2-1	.	ASSILTSGRRF
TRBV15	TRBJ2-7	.	ATSRGAGTGPNEQY
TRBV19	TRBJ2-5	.	ASSIAASRPQETQY
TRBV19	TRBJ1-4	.	ATRDRTEKLF
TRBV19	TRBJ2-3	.	ASSIGHPSTDTQY
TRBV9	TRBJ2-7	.	ASSAGGQGAVYEQY
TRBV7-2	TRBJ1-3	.	ASSLFGGGQSSGNTIY
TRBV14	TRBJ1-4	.	ASSQERGSGKLF
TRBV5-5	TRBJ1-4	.	ASRPGTEGKLF
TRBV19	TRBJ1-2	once	ASSRINYGYT
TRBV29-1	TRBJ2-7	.	SVLMDRYEQY
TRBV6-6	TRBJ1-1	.	ASSYGGTTEAF
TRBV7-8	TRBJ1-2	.	ASSVTGDSLWYGYT
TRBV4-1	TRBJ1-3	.	ASSQDAGQGVSGNTIY
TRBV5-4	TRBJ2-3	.	ASSPGRGYSTDTQY
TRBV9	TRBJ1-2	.	ASSLRAGDYGYT
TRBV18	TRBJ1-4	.	ASSPDRGGSEKLF
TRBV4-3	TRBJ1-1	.	ASSQDARGARGTEAF
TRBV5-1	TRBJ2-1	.	ASTQTSGGIDEQF
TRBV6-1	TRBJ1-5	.	ASSGGTGGYQPQH
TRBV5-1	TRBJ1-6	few	ASSLAGIGPLH
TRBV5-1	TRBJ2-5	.	ASSGQTQETQY
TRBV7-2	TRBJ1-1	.	ASSFGGRTTEAF
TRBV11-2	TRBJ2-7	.	ASSRNGAESYEQY
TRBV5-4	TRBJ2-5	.	ASSRTRGPQETQY
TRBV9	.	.	ASSVGGGSGYEQY